This T cell receptor (beta chain) is drawn from a study of vaccination effects on CD4 cells after COVID-19. Background on the study: The post-vaccine samples were taken, at the median, 72 days after the second dose.

ViraFEST assay sequencing came after antigen-specific CD4+ T cells were expanded with viral peptide pools. Cells that had been cultured for roughly eleven days were the source of isolated CD4+ T cells. Every participant took two doses of the BNT162b2 or mRNA-1273 vaccine. A half-medium replacement with IL-2 medium was carried out on days 3 and 7. The protocol was immunoSEQ multiplex PCR, while the TCRdb copy is restricted to in-frame clones and leaves out a portion. The sample includes 25,000 to 35,000 clones, under 85% of them seen just once. Germline-derived CDR1 and CDR2 are SEHNR and FQNEAQ (reference sequence). J gave up 7 bases and V 5 bases, and 9 bases lay outside the gene matches. This CDR3 region has 16 residues. Study-wide results and limits: Late after vaccination, infection- and vaccine-induced clones showed marked clonal contraction. There were few convalescent patients in the study and no early post-infection timepoints.

This clone was observed a few times. Its antigen is currently unknown. The rearrangement links TRBV7-9 to TRBJ2-1; 12 bases fit TRBD2. This TCR came from a human donor who received a COVID-19 vaccine. Sequencing was performed on CD4+ T cells from PBMCs cultured with HCoV-OC43 spike peptides, taken after COVID-19 vaccination. Documented subset: HCoV-OC43 spike overlapping peptide pool stimulation. CDR3 DNA: TGTGCCAGCAGCGCAAAACTAGCGGGGGGCCGGAATGAGCAGTTCTTC. Translated: CASSAKLAGGRNEQFF. The full variable domain, its missing parts supplied by reference TRBV7-9 and TRBJ2-1, is DTGVSQNPRHKITKRGQNVTFRCDPISEHNRLYWYRQTLGQGPEFLTYFQNEAQLEKSRLLSDRFSAERPKGSFSTLEIQRTEQGDSAMYLCASSAKLAGGRNEQFFGPGTRLTVL.